These T cell receptor beta chains were read from a single sample in a study of blood T cells in healthy people across ages. TCRdb re-called the 5' RACE reads with MiXCR, one entry per CDR3 protein. The sample has about 560,000 distinct CDR3 sequences, approximately 26% seen once. The sample also formed part of further work on T cells of mothers and their children.

The sample taken for sequencing was blood. The receptors here all came from a boy aged 2 to 10 in good health. CDR3s include the opening cysteine and the closing phenylalanine or tryptophan. A D gene is named only where the DNA matches it firmly. Clone size, where shown, is once, few, many, or a class for clones that have expanded.

D gene | J gene | V gene | clone size | CDR3 DNA | CDR3 protein
TRBD2 | TRBJ2-5 | TRBV7-8 | . | TGTGCCAGCAGCCCCCGTCCCGGGACTAGTCTGGAGACCCAGTACTTC | CASSPRPGTSLETQYF
TRBD1 | TRBJ1-2 | TRBV27 | . | TGTGCCAGCAGTTTATACCCAGGGGGGGGCTATGGCTACACCTTC | CASSLYPGGGYGYTF
TRBD2 | TRBJ2-5 | TRBV6-5 | few | TGTGCCAGCAGTTGCCCGGGACTAGCGGGCGGATGGGATCGGGGGACCCAGTACTTC | CASSCPGLAGGWDRGTQYF
. | TRBJ1-3 | TRBV6-5 | . | TGTGCCAGCAGTTACCACGGGGGCAAGGGAAACACCATATATTTT | CASSYHGGKGNTIYF
. | TRBJ2-2 | TRBV4-1 | . | TGCGCCAGCAGCCTAAACAGGGTCACCGGGGAGCTGTTTTTT | CASSLNRVTGELFF
. | TRBJ2-3 | TRBV20-1 | . | TGCAGTGCCAGTAGGGTCCCAGATACGCAGTATTTT | CSASRVPDTQYF
. | TRBJ2-3 | TRBV6-6 | few | TGTGCCAGCAAGCCTTCCACAGATACGCAGTATTTT | CASKPSTDTQYF
TRBD1 | TRBJ2-1 | TRBV20-1 | . | TGCAGTGCTGGGGGGGGACAGGGGGCAGATGAGCAGTTCTTC | CSAGGGQGADEQFF
TRBD2 | TRBJ2-2 | TRBV4-3 | few | TGCGCCAGCAGCCAAGAGTCTAGCGGGAGAGGGGGACCCGGGGAGCTGTTTTTT | CASSQESSGRGGPGELFF
. | TRBJ2-7 | TRBV20-1 | . | TGCAGTGCCACGGACTACTTAGGATTTGACGAGCAGTACTTC | CSATDYLGFDEQYF
. | TRBJ2-1 | TRBV20-1 | . | TGCAGTGCTCTCTCTAGCACGACCTACAATGAGCAGTTCTTC | CSALSSTTYNEQFF
TRBD2 | TRBJ2-5 | TRBV7-2 | . | TGTGCCAGCAGCCTGGGGACTAGCGGGACTGTCTGGGGGACCCAGTACTTC | CASSLGTSGTVWGTQYF
. | TRBJ1-2 | TRBV20-1 | few | TGCAGTGCCCAAAGAGACACTCTTAACTATGGCTACACCTTC | CSAQRDTLNYGYTF
. | TRBJ2-6 | TRBV12-3/TRBV12-4 | . | TGTGCCAGCAATCCCGGGGGCTCTGGGGCCAACGTCCTGACTTTC | CASNPGGSGANVLTF
TRBD2 | TRBJ2-3 | TRBV10-3 | few | TGTGCCATCAGTGAGGGAAGCGGGGAGACGGCCGTTGGGTCAGATACGCAGTATTTT | CAISEGSGETAVGSDTQYF
. | TRBJ2-5 | TRBV15 | . | TGTGCCACCAGCAGAGACCGGCTAGCGAGGTACCAAGAGACCCAGTACTTC | CATSRDRLARYQETQYF
. | TRBJ2-7 | TRBV7-8 | few | TGTGCCAGCAGCTGGGGGGCCGGGAGCGAATCCTACGAGCAGTACTTC | CASSWGAGSESYEQYF
. | TRBJ1-1 | TRBV30 | . | TGTGCCTGGACAACAGGGATTGAAGCTTTCTTT | CAWTTGIEAFF
TRBD1 | TRBJ1-1 | TRBV6-5 | . | TGTGCCAGCAGTTACTCGACAGGGGGCCTCGGTGAAGCTTTCTTT | CASSYSTGGLGEAFF
TRBD1 | TRBJ1-2 | TRBV27 | . | TGTGCCAGCAGTTCGACAGGGAAACACTATGGCTACACCTTC | CASSSTGKHYGYTF
. | TRBJ2-3 | TRBV6-5 | . | TGTGCCAGCAGTTACTCGGCTGTGGGCACAGATACGCAGTATTTT | CASSYSAVGTDTQYF
. | TRBJ2-1 | TRBV27 | . | TGTGCCAGCAGTTTTTCCCTAGCGCGCTTCTACAATGAGCAGTTCTTC | CASSFSLARFYNEQFF
. | TRBJ1-1 | TRBV30 | . | TGTGCCTGGAGCCCGGGGCAGATAAACACTGAAGCTTTCTTT | CAWSPGQINTEAFF
. | TRBJ1-2 | TRBV7-6 | . | TGTGCCAGCAGCTTATCGGGACTGCCCTATGGCTACACCTTC | CASSLSGLPYGYTF
TRBD2 | TRBJ2-1 | TRBV7-2 | few | TGTGCCAGCAGCTTAGTCCCTAGCGGGGGGCCCTACAATGAGCAGTTCTTC | CASSLVPSGGPYNEQFF
TRBD1 | TRBJ1-6 | TRBV20-1 | . | TGCAGTGCTGCCGGACAGGGGGGATCACCCCTCCACTTT | CSAAGQGGSPLHF
. | TRBJ2-2 | TRBV29-1 | . | TGCAGCGCTCTAGCCACCGGGGAGCTGTTTTTT | CSALATGELFF
TRBD1 | TRBJ2-7 | TRBV5-1 | . | TGCGCCAGCAGCCAGGGTAGGACAGGAACCTACGAGCAGTACTTC | CASSQGRTGTYEQYF